The T cell receptor beta chain described here comes from a study of blood T cell repertoires in COVID-19. Study details: Italy, Spain and the United States were the sources of the convalescent and acute COVID-19 samples.

Looked up from germline, CDR1 is WSHSY and CDR2 is SAAADI. The CDR3 totals 15 residues. Trimming took 5 bases from V and 0 from J, leaving 13 bases between them. In the authors' methods: Estimated nucleated cell counts came from reference gene primer amplification. TCRdb keeps only in-frame clones here, not all; method: immunoSEQ multiplex PCR. The V and J calls and clone size are taken from that table; D and trimming were inferred from the DNA. The table lists some 33,000 clones, 70% to 85% of them singletons, with about an eighth in the top ten. What was sequenced was peripheral blood. V gene TRBV10-2 combines with J gene TRBJ1-2; D might be TRBD1 (6 bases). This clonotype was sampled from a human donor in a cohort sampled during active COVID-19. CDR3 protein: CASSWTAEPNYGYTF. The CDR3 region has the DNA TGCGCCAGCAGTTGGACAGCCGAGCCTAACTATGGCTACACCTTC.